Listed below are T cell receptor beta chains from one sample, sequenced in a study of cytomegalovirus exposure and HLA in healthy donors. Assay used: immunoSEQ multiplex PCR; TCRdb lists only in-frame clones, some missing. Of some 190,000 clones in the sample, 82% were seen once. Sequencing was performed on PBMCs. These receptors were obtained from a man between 35 and 55 years old in good health and CMV-seronegative. CDR3s include the opening cysteine and the closing phenylalanine or tryptophan. A D gene is named only where the DNA matches it firmly. The size of a clone is reported for some rows only, either as once, few or many, or as a class for expanded clones.

J,size,V,D,DNA,CDR3
TRBJ2-1,-,TRBV10-3,TRBD2,TGTGCCATCAGTGGACTACTAGCGGACCTAGGAGGGAATGAGCAGTTCTTC,CAISGLLADLGGNEQFF
TRBJ2-1,-,TRBV2,-,TGTGCCAGCAGCGCGGGATTCTTGTACAATGAGCAGTTCTTC,CASSAGFLYNEQFF
TRBJ2-3,-,TRBV2,TRBD2,TGTGCCAGCAGCCCGACTAGCGGAAACACAGATACGCAGTATTTT,CASSPTSGNTDTQYF
TRBJ1-5,-,TRBV7-2,-,TGTGCCAGCAGCCTAAGATATAGCAATCAGCCCCAGCATTTT,CASSLRYSNQPQHF
TRBJ1-2,-,TRBV19,TRBD1,TGTGCCAGTACCCAGGGACAGGGTGTTTCCTATGGCTACACCTTC,CASTQGQGVSYGYTF
TRBJ1-4,-,TRBV2,TRBD1,TGTGCCAGCATGGGACAGAGGGCAAATGAAAAACTGTTTTTT,CASMGQRANEKLFF
TRBJ1-4,-,TRBV28,-,TGTGCCAGCAGTGCCTCTAATAATGAAAAACTGTTTTTT,CASSASNNEKLFF
TRBJ2-1,few,TRBV11-1,-,TGTGCCAGCAGCTACCTCGGGAATGAGCAGTTCTTC,CASSYLGNEQFF
TRBJ1-2,-,TRBV7-9,-,TGTGCCAGCAGCTTAGATGGGGGCAACTCCGGAGGCTACACCTTC,CASSLDGGNSGGYTF
TRBJ2-5,-,TRBV11-3,TRBD2,TGTGCCAGCAGCCCGGGACTAGCGGGGGGGCCTGAGACCCAGTACTTC,CASSPGLAGGPETQYF
TRBJ1-1,-,TRBV5-4,-,TGTGCCAGCTGCCCCCCGGGGGGGTCTGAAGCTTTCTTT,CASCPPGGSEAFF
TRBJ1-4,-,TRBV19,-,TGTGCCAGTAGTGCAGAGGTTACCCGGTCTGGTGAAAAACTGTTTTTT,CASSAEVTRSGEKLFF
TRBJ2-3,-,TRBV7-2,-,TGTGCCAGCAGCTTAGCGGGCGGCACAGATACGCAGTATTTT,CASSLAGGTDTQYF
TRBJ2-7,-,TRBV5-1,-,TGCGCCAGCAGCCCACGACACCTCTCCTACGAGCAGTACTTC,CASSPRHLSYEQYF
TRBJ2-1,-,TRBV6-6,-,TGTGCCAGTAGGGAGTATTACAATGAGCAGTTCTTC,CASREYYNEQFF
TRBJ1-1,-,TRBV19,-,TGTGCCAGTAGGGGCGACACTGAAGCTTTCTTT,CASRGDTEAFF
TRBJ1-1,-,TRBV7-8,-,TGTGCCAGCAGCTTAGAGATATGGGCAGGGGAGTTGAACACTGAAGCTTTCTTT,CASSLEIWAGELNTEAFF
TRBJ1-2,-,TRBV15,-,TGTGCCACCAGCCCCGACAGGAACTATGGCTACACCTTC,CATSPDRNYGYTF
TRBJ2-5,-,TRBV2,-,TGTGCCAGCAGTGCCCGGAGACACCAAGAGACCCAGTACTTC,CASSARRHQETQYF
TRBJ1-1,-,TRBV15,-,TGTGCCACCAGCAGAGTAGGACTTGAAGCTTTCTTT,CATSRVGLEAFF
TRBJ1-1,-,TRBV29-1,-,TGCAGCGTTGGGGGGGAGAGGGCTGAAGCTTTCTTT,CSVGGERAEAFF
TRBJ2-5,-,TRBV2,-,TGTGCCAGCAGTGAAGGTGGCCTTCCCCGAACGACCCAGTACTTC,CASSEGGLPRTTQYF
TRBJ2-7,few,TRBV7-2,TRBD2,TGTGCCAGCAGCTCTGGCGGGGGGCGTTTCTACGAGCAGTACTTC,CASSSGGGRFYEQYF
TRBJ1-2,once,TRBV28,TRBD1,TGTGCCAGCAGACCGACAGGGGGAGGCTACACCTTC,CASRPTGGGYTF
TRBJ1-1,once,TRBV9,TRBD1,TGTGCCAGCAGCGACCGACAGGGGACGATGAGCACTGAAGCTTTCTTT,CASSDRQGTMSTEAFF
TRBJ1-1,-,TRBV6-5,-,TGTGCCAGCAGTTACCGGGGTTACACTGAAGCTTTCTTT,CASSYRGYTEAFF
TRBJ1-2,-,TRBV7-2,TRBD1,TGTGCCAGCAGCAGAACCGGTTCGGGACAGCTCTTTGACTATGGCTACACCTTC,CASSRTGSGQLFDYGYTF
TRBJ1-3,-,TRBV14,TRBD1,TGTGCCAGCAGCTCAATAGGGGGCGATGGAAACACCATATATTTT,CASSSIGGDGNTIYF
TRBJ1-2,-,TRBV11-2,TRBD1,TGTGCCAGCGGCTTGGACAGGGACGACTACACCTTC,CASGLDRDDYTF
TRBJ1-4,-,TRBV14,-,TGTGCCAGCAGCCAAGATGGAAGCAGGGCTAATGAAAAACTGTTTTTT,CASSQDGSRANEKLFF
TRBJ1-1,-,TRBV13,-,TGTGCCAGCAGCTTAGCCTACCGGGCCGGGGGCACTGAAGCTTTCTTT,CASSLAYRAGGTEAFF
TRBJ1-1,-,TRBV7-9,-,TGTGCCAGCAGCAACACAGGGAGGGTCGTTGCTTTCTTT,CASSNTGRVVAFF
TRBJ2-2,-,TRBV28,-,TGTGCCAGCAGTTTGGCCTCGTTCAACACCGGGGAGCTGTTTTTT,CASSLASFNTGELFF
TRBJ1-5,once,TRBV29-1,-,TGCAGCGCGGGGGGCGGCAATCAGCCCCAGCATTTT,CSAGGGNQPQHF
TRBJ2-2,-,TRBV30,-,TGTGCCTGGAGATGGACAAACACCGGGGAGCTGTTTTTT,CAWRWTNTGELFF
TRBJ2-7,-,TRBV7-2,TRBD2,TGTGCCAGCAGCTTAGGGCTAGCGGGAATGGTCGAGCAGTACTTC,CASSLGLAGMVEQYF
TRBJ2-7,-,TRBV27,TRBD1,TGTGCCAGCAGGCCGGGACAGCTCTACGAGCAGTACTTC,CASRPGQLYEQYF
TRBJ2-3,few,TRBV5-1,-,TGCGCCAGCAGCCCACAGGTTGGCACAGATACGCAGTATTTT,CASSPQVGTDTQYF
TRBJ2-3,-,TRBV7-2,TRBD2,TGTGCCAGCAGCTTAACTAGCGGGGGGCGTAGTACAGATACGCAGTATTTT,CASSLTSGGRSTDTQYF
TRBJ2-1,once,TRBV29-1,TRBD2,TGCAGCGTTGAAGATGGTAGGACTAGCCGCGAGGGGAATGAGCAGTTCTTC,CSVEDGRTSREGNEQFF
TRBJ2-3,-,TRBV6-5,-,TGTGCCAGCAGTTACTCCTTAGCGGAAAGCACAGATACGCAGTATTTT,CASSYSLAESTDTQYF
TRBJ2-7,-,TRBV29-1,TRBD2,TGCAGCGTTGAAGTGGGCGGGGGATCCTACGAGCAGTACTTC,CSVEVGGGSYEQYF
TRBJ2-7,-,TRBV6-1,-,TGTGCCAGCAGTGAGGGGATCAGGGGTGACGAGCAGTACTTC,CASSEGIRGDEQYF
TRBJ2-5,-,TRBV25-1,TRBD1,TGTGCCAGCAGTGACGTGGTGAACAGGGGGCAAGAGACCCAGTACTTC,CASSDVVNRGQETQYF
TRBJ2-3,-,TRBV6-5,TRBD2,TGTGCCAGCGCCAGCGGGAGGGCTAGCACAGATACGCAGTATTTT,CASASGRASTDTQYF
TRBJ2-1,-,TRBV2,TRBD2,TGTGCCACACTAGGGACTAGCGGCTCTCTTGAGCAGTTCTTC,CATLGTSGSLEQFF
TRBJ2-1,-,TRBV28,TRBD2,TGTGCCAGCATGACTAGCGGGAGGGCCGGCTACAATGAGCAGTTCTTC,CASMTSGRAGYNEQFF
TRBJ2-7,-,TRBV11-2,-,TGTGCCAGCAGCACAGGCGCGGGATGGGCCTACGAGCAGTACTTC,CASSTGAGWAYEQYF
TRBJ2-7,-,TRBV5-1,-,TGCGCCAGCAGCAGCTATTCCCCGGGACTCAACGCCTACGAGCAGTACTTC,CASSSYSPGLNAYEQYF